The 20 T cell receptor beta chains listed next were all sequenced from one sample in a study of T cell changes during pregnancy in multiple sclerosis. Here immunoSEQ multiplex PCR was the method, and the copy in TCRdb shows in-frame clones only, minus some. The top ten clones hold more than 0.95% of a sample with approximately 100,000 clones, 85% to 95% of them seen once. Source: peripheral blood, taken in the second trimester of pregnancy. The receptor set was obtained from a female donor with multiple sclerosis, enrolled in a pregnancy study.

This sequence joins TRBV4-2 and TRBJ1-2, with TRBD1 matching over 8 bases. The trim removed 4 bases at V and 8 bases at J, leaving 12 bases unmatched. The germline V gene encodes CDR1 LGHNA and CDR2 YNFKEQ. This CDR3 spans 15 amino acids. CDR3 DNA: TGTGCCAGCAGCCCAACGGGACAGGCCCTGGGGGGCTACACCTTC. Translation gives CASSPTGQALGGYTF.

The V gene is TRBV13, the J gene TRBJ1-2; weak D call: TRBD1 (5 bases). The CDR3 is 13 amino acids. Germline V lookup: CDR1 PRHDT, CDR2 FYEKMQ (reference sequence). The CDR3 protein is CGTRGVNSYGYTF. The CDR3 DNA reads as TGTGGGACTAGGGGAGTCAATAGCTATGGCTACACCTTC.

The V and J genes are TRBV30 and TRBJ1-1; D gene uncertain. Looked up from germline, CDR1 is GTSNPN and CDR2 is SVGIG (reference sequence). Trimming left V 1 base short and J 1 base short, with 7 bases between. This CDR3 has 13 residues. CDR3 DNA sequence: TGTGCCTGGAGTGACAGAGCGAACACTGAAGCTTTCTTT. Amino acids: CAWSDRANTEAFF.

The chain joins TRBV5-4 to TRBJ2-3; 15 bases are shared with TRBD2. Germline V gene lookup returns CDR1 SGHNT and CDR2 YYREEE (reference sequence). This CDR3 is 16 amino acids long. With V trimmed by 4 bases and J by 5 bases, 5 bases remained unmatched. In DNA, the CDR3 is TGTGCCAGCAGCCCCTGGACTAGCGGGGGGGGAGATACGCAGTATTTT. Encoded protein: CASSPWTSGGGDTQYF.

CDR3 amino acids: CASSVDEGSSTDTQYF. DNA of the CDR3: TGTGCCAGCAGCGTAGATGAGGGTTCTTCCACAGATACGCAGTATTTT. The V and J genes are TRBV9 and TRBJ2-3; D perhaps matches TRBD2 (5 bases). Germline V gives CDR1 SGDLS, CDR2 YYNGEE. CDR3 length: 16 amino acids. V lost 0 bases and J lost 2, with 13 bases in between.

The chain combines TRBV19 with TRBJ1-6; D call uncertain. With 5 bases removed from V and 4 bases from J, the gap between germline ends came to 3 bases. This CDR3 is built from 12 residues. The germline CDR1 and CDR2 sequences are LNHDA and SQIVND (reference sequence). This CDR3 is CASSPYNSPLHF. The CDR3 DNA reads TGTGCCAGTAGTCCTTATAATTCACCCCTCCACTTT. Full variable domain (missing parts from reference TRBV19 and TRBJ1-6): DGGITQSPKYLFRKEGQNVTLSCEQNLNHDAMYWYRQDPGQGLRLIYYSQIVNDFQKGDIAEGYSVSREKKESFPLTVTSAQKNPTAFYLCASSPYNSPLHFGNGTRLTVT.

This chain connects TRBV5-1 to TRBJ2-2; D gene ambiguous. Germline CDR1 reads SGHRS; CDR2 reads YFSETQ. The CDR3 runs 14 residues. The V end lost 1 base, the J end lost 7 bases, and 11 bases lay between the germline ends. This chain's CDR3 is CASSLTTLDGELFF. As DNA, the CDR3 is TGCGCCAGCAGCTTGACGACTCTAGACGGGGAGCTGTTTTTT.

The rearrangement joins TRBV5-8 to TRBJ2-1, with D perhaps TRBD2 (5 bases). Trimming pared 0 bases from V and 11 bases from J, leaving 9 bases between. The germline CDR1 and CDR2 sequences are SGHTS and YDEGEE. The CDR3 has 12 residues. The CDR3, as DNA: TGTGCCAGCAGCTTGGCACTAGTGAAGCAGTTCTTC. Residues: CASSLALVKQFF.

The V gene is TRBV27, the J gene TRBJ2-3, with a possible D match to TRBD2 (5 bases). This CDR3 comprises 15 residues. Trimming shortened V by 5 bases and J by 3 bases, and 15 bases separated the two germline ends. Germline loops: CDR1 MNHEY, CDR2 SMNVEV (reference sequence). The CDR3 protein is CASSPRLGITDTQYF. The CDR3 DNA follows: TGTGCCAGCAGTCCCCGGCTCGGGATAACAGATACGCAGTATTTT.

The CDR3 loop reads CASNRGYYGYTF. The CDR3 DNA reads TGTGCCAGCAACAGGGGGTACTATGGCTACACCTTC. The rearrangement uses TRBV28 and TRBJ1-2; TRBD1 matches at 8 bases. This CDR3 has 12 residues. Germline CDR1 reads MDHEN; CDR2 reads SYDVKM. Losses at the gene ends were 7 bases for V and 3 bases for J; bases not matched to a gene: 1.

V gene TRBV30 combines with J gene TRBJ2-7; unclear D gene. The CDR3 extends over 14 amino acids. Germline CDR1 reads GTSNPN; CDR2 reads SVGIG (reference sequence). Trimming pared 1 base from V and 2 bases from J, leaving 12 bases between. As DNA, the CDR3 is TGTGCCTGGAGTGATCTGCCCGAGACCTACGAGCAGTACTTC. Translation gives CAWSDLPETYEQYF.

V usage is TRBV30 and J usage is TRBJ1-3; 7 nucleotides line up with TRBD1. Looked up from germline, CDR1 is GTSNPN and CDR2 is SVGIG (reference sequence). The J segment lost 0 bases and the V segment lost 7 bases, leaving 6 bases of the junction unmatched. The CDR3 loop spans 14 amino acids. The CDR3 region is CASQTGASGNTIYF. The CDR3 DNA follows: TGTGCCTCCCAAACAGGGGCCTCTGGAAACACCATATATTTT. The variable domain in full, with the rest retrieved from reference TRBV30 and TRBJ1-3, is SQTIHQWPATLVQPVGSPLSLECTVEGTSNPNLYWYRQAAGRGLQLLFYSVGIGQISSEVPQNLSASRPQDRQFILSSKKLLLSDSGFYLCASQTGASGNTIYFGEGSWLTVV.

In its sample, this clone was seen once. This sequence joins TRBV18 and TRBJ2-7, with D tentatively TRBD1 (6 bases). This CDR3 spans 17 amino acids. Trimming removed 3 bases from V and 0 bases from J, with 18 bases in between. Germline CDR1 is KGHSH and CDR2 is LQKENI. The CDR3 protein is CASSPAGWETGSYEQYF. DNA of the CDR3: TGTGCCAGCTCACCGGCAGGCTGGGAGACAGGCTCCTACGAGCAGTACTTC.

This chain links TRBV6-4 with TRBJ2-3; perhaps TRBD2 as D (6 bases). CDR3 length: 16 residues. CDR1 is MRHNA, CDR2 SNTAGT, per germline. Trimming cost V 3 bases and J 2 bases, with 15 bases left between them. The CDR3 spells CASSERELGHTDTQYF. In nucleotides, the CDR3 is TGTGCCAGCAGTGAACGGGAGCTGGGGCACACAGATACGCAGTATTTT.

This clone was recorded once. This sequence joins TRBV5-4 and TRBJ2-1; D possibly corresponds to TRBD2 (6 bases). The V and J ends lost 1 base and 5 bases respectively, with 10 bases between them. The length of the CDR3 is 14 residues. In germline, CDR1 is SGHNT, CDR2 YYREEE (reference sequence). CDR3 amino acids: CASSLKLANNEQFF. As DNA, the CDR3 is TGTGCCAGCAGCTTGAAACTAGCAAACAATGAGCAGTTCTTC.

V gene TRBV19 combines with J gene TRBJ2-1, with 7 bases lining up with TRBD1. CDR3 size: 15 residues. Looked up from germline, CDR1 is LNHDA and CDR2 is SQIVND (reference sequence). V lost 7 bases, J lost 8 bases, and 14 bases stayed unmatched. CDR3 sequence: CASNWGKRTGDEQFF. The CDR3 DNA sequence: TGTGCCAGTAATTGGGGCAAACGGACAGGCGATGAGCAGTTCTTC.

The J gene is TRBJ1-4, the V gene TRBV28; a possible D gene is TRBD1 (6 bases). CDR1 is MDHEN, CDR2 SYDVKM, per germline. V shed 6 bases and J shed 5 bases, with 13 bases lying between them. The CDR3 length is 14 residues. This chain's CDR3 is CASSLTGLNEKLFF. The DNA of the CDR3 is TGTGCCAGCAGCCTTACAGGGTTAAATGAAAAACTGTTTTTT.

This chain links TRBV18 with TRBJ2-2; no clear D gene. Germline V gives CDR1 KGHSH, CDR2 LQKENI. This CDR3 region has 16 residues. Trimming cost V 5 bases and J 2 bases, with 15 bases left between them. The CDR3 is CASSITTPSNTGELFF. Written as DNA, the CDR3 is TGTGCCAGCTCAATTACAACACCATCAAACACCGGGGAGCTGTTTTTT.

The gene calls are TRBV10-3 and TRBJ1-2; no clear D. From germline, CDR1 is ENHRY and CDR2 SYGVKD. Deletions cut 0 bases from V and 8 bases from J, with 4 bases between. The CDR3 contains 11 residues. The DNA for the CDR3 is TGTGCCATCAGTGAGTCAGAGGGCTACACCTTC. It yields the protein CAISESEGYTF.

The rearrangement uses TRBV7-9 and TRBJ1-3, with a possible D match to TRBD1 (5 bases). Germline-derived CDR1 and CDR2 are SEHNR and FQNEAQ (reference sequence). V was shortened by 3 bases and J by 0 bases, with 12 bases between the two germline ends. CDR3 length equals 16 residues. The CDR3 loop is CASSLGPASSGNTIYF. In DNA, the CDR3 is TGTGCCAGCAGCTTGGGGCCAGCTAGCTCTGGAAACACCATATATTTT.